The rows below give T cell receptor beta chains drawn from one sample of a study of OX40 agonist ivuxolimab in advanced cancers. Profiling relied on immunoSEQ multiplex PCR, and the TCRdb table lists in-frame clones only, not all of them. The data hold approximately 82,000 clones, with roughly 83% observed a single time. Specimen: CD4+ or CD8+ T cells sorted from blood, collected in a trial of the OX40 agonist ivuxolimab. The receptors stem from an adult with an advanced solid tumor such as melanoma, head and neck, liver or kidney cancer. The conserved cysteine and the conserved F or W are not part of the CDR3 here. Not all rows give a size; the values are once, few, many and, for expanded clones, a class.

>14|NA|TRBV7-2
ASSSRRAGWSYEQY
>10|NA|TRBV29-1
SGTPGQHTQY
>11|few|TRBV12-5
ASGRGRGTEAF
>11|NA|TRBV2
ASGVREMETQY
>11|few|TRBV9
ASSVENTGELF
>13|NA|TRBV28
ASRTQGGTNEKLF
>13|NA|TRBV5-1
ASRSSGGTTDTQY
>13|NA|TRBV11-3
ASSLAGDTSYEQY
>13|NA|TRBV5-1
ASSSDQGYTGELF
>13|NA|TRBV7-2
ASSLAQSANEKLF
>14|NA|TRBV7-6
ASSSSSGTGGRAQH
>13|NA|TRBV19
ASMGEADHFYGYT
>13|NA|TRBV6-1
ASSEARGGVNEQF
>13|NA|TRBV19
ASQPTGGSYNEQF
>14|NA|TRBV29-1
SAEPDRGIGTGELF
>15|NA|TRBV5-7
ASSFPGGGGSSYEQY
>14|NA|TRBV6-6
ASSYGGPQLNTEAF
>13|NA|TRBV5-1
ASSTGQMNFYGYT
>12|NA|TRBV28
ASSLTPGSTEAF
>13|NA|TRBV7-8
ASSRDEGAGDTQY
>14|NA|TRBV18
ASSPLTGISTDTQY
>15|once|TRBV7-9
ASSPDRARSSGNTIY
>12|NA|TRBV10-3
AISESKAPYEQY
>12|NA|TRBV9
ASSGQVNTGELF
>12|NA|TRBV30
AWRPGGGYYGYT
>13|NA|TRBV7-8
ASSLEYSRRTEAF
>12|NA|TRBV6-5
ASSRRDRSYEQY
>12|NA|TRBV6-5
ASSRTGKNSPLH
>10|NA|TRBV6-5
ASVSGANVLT
>15|few|TRBV27
ASSPLGVSGVGYGYT
>13|NA|TRBV6-5
ASRPMGPGPNEQF
>13|NA|TRBV6-6
ASSYQGQGNSPLH
>12|NA|TRBV13
ASSLGRRNSPLH
>12|NA|TRBV30
AWSVLEGGYGYT
>15|NA|TRBV7-3
ASSLLQGSSGANVLT
>13|NA|TRBV29-1
SVEGQGALNTEAF
>14|NA|TRBV19
ASSSGATVLNTEAF
>11|NA|TRBV6-5
ASSYRGGYEQY
>12|NA|TRBV6-5
ASHTGTGSYEQY
>10|NA|TRBV6-6
ASTGERNGYT
>14|NA|TRBV18
ASSSGQEYSTDTQY
>10|NA|TRBV2
ASDRGGTEAF
>15|NA|TRBV11-2
ASSLVNFGAGQETQY
>12|once|TRBV28
ASRSNGGEETQY
>13|NA|TRBV5-1
ASSLERPPQDTQY
>13|NA|TRBV5-4
ASSLASDRNSPLH
>12|NA|TRBV18
ASSPTSGGETQY
>13|once|TRBV7-2
ASSSPGKRDQPQH
>14|NA|TRBV2
ASSDLSGLGRSPLH
>13|NA|TRBV9
ASSDLGSYNSPLH